This T cell receptor beta chain was observed in a study of cytomegalovirus exposure and HLA in healthy donors. About the study: About 200 million T cells yielded approximately 100 million unique TCR beta sequences, as an earlier analysis found. Most donors, roughly 84% of 398 genotyped, fell in the Caucasian-associated ancestry cluster.

Germline loops: CDR1 SNHLY, CDR2 FYNNEI. This CDR3 is 18 amino acids long. Germline trimming cut 4 bases from V and 0 bases from J; bases unmatched to any gene: 8. Both 60 Vbeta primers and 13 Jbeta primers went into the PCR. TCRdb keeps only in-frame clones here, not all; method: immunoSEQ multiplex PCR. Seen here are some 200,000 clones, around three quarters observed once, and the top ten hold roughly 1.9%. Regarding this clone: The antigen is unknown.

General study results and limits: Association of a missense DCLRE1C variant with TCR beta V- and J-gene trimming was reported in a later analysis. Equally common other TCR beta chains were less clonally expanded than HLA-associated ones, a later analysis found.

This chain links TRBV2 with TRBJ2-3, with 12 nucleotides matching TRBD2. The sample comprised PBMCs. This TCR came from a woman in her 30s in good health and CMV-seronegative. The CDR3 loop reads CASSVLAGGPTSTDTQYF. The DNA for the CDR3 is TGTGCCAGCAGTGTTCTAGCGGGAGGGCCAACTAGCACAGATACGCAGTATTTT.